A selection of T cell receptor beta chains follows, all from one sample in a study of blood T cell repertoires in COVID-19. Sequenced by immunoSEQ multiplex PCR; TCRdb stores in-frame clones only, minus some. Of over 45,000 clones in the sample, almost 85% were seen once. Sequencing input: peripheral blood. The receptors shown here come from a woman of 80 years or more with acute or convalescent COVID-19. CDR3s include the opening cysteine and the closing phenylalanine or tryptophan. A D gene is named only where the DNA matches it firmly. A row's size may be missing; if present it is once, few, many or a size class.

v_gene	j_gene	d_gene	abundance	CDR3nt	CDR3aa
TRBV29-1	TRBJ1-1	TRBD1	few	TGCAGCGTGGTACAGGGGGCTGAAGCTTTCTTT	CSVVQGAEAFF
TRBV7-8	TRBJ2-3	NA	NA	TGTGCCAGCGCCAGGGGGGAAAGCACAGATACGCAGTATTTT	CASARGESTDTQYF
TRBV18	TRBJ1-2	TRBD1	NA	TGTGCCAGCTCACCTTACAGGGGTGACTATGGCTACACCTTC	CASSPYRGDYGYTF
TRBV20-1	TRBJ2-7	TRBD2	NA	TGCAGTGCTAGTGCTAGCGGGAGTGGGGTTTACGAGCAGTACTTC	CSASASGSGVYEQYF
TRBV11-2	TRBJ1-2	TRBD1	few	TGTGCCAGCAGCTCCACCATGGACAGGGTAGAAGGCTACACCTTC	CASSSTMDRVEGYTF
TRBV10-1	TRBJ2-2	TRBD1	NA	TGCGCCAGCAGCCCAGACAGGGGGTGGGCGAACACCGGGGAGCTGTTTTTT	CASSPDRGWANTGELFF
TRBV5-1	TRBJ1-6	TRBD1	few	TGCGCCAGCAGCTCGGGGGGGACAGGGCTATCTTCCCTCCACTTT	CASSSGGTGLSSLHF
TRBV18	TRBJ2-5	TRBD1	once	TGTGCCAGCTCGCCTAGGACAGGGCAAGAGACCCAGTACTTC	CASSPRTGQETQYF
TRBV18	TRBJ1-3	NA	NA	TGTGCCAGCTCGGTACCGACAGATGGAAACACCATATATTTT	CASSVPTDGNTIYF
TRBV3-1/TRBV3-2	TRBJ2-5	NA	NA	TGTGCCAGCAGCCAAGACCGTGCGACCTTAAGGGGGGAGACCCAGTACTTC	CASSQDRATLRGETQYF
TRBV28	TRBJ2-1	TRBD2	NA	TGTGCCAGCAGTTTCGACGGGACTAGAGGTGAGCAGTTCTTC	CASSFDGTRGEQFF
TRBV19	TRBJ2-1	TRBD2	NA	TGTGCCAGTAGTTCGCACAGCAGGGTACCGCTAGCGGACAATGAGCAGTTCTTC	CASSSHSRVPLADNEQFF
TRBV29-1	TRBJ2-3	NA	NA	TGCAGCGGGCAGAAACCCACAGATACGCAGTATTTT	CSGQKPTDTQYF
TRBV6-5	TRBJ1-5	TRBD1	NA	TGTGCCAGCAGTACCGGGACAGGGAATCAGCCCCAGCATTTT	CASSTGTGNQPQHF
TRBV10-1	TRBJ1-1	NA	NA	TGCGCCAGTCAGAAGGACATCCTGAACACTGAAGCTTTCTTT	CASQKDILNTEAFF